The rows below give T cell receptor beta chains drawn from one sample of a study of T cells in Graves' hyperthyroidism and ophthalmopathy. TCRdb fed the multiplex PCR reads into MiXCR, producing one record per CDR3 protein. This table has about 130,000 distinct CDR3 sequences, around 20% appearing once. The sequencing input was blood. The receptors here all came from a woman between 45 and 65 years old with Graves' hyperthyroidism that later progressed to Graves' ophthalmopathy. The CDR3 runs from the conserved cysteine through the conserved F or W. A D gene is named only where the DNA matches it firmly. Where a row states a size, it is once, few, many or the class of an expanded clone; other rows omit it.

CDR3aa,CDR3nt,j_gene,len,d_gene,v_gene,abundance
CASSPGQVGYEQYF,TGTGCCAGCAGTCCGGGACAGGTAGGCTACGAGCAGTACTTC,TRBJ2-7,14,TRBD1,TRBV27,-
CASSLGQGFKNTEAFF,TGCGCCAGCAGCTTGGGCCAGGGGTTCAAGAACACTGAAGCTTTCTTT,TRBJ1-1,16,-,TRBV5-1,many
CSAREYETQYF,TGCAGTGCTAGAGAATACGAGACCCAGTACTTC,TRBJ2-5,11,-,TRBV20-1,many
CASSWGQGARNTQYF,TGTGCCAGCAGTTGGGGACAGGGGGCGCGGAATACGCAGTATTTT,TRBJ2-3,15,TRBD1,TRBV2,many
CASSDGTGTYNEQFF,TGTGCCAGCAGCGATGGGACAGGCACCTACAATGAGCAGTTCTTC,TRBJ2-1,15,TRBD1,TRBV5-6,-
CASTLAGLNEQYF,TGTGCCAGCACCCTAGCGGGACTGAACGAGCAGTACTTC,TRBJ2-7,13,TRBD2,TRBV2,many
CASSEGIFNQPQHF,TGTGCCAGCAGTGAGGGGATCTTTAATCAGCCCCAGCATTTT,TRBJ1-5,14,-,TRBV25-1,-
CASSTLAGVETQYF,TGTGCCAGCAGTACACTAGCGGGAGTAGAGACCCAGTACTTC,TRBJ2-5,14,TRBD2,TRBV28,-
CASSLLAENNEQFF,TGTGCCAGCAGCTTACTGGCGGAGAACAATGAGCAGTTCTTC,TRBJ2-1,14,-,TRBV7-9,-
CASSLWQETQYF,TGTGCCAGCAGTTTATGGCAAGAGACCCAGTACTTC,TRBJ2-5,12,-,TRBV28,few
CSGRAASYNEQFF,TGCAGCGGGAGGGCCGCTTCCTACAATGAGCAGTTCTTC,TRBJ2-1,13,-,TRBV29-1,-
CASSIRRDRGSGYTF,TGTGCCAGTAGTATCCGTCGGGACAGGGGGTCCGGCTACACCTTC,TRBJ1-2,15,TRBD1,TRBV19,few
CAQYLGGETQYF,TGTGCACAATATTTAGGGGGAGAGACCCAGTACTTC,TRBJ2-5,12,-,TRBV30,few
CSVPTDRGSETQYF,TGCAGCGTCCCCACGGACAGGGGCTCCGAGACCCAGTACTTC,TRBJ2-5,14,TRBD1,TRBV29-1,-
CASSYPPGQRNNEQFF,TGTGCCAGCAGTTATCCACCGGGACAGAGGAACAATGAGCAGTTCTTC,TRBJ2-1,16,TRBD1,TRBV6-2/TRBV6-3,-
CASSPQDRDAAEQFF,TGTGCCAGCAGTCCCCAGGACAGGGACGCAGCTGAGCAGTTCTTC,TRBJ2-1,15,TRBD1,TRBV28,many
CASSSPNNYGYTF,TGTGCCAGCAGCTCGCCTAACAACTATGGCTACACCTTC,TRBJ1-2,13,-,TRBV5-8,-
CASGLELGTKNTEAFF,TGTGCTAGTGGTTTGGAACTCGGGACAAAGAACACTGAAGCTTTCTTT,TRBJ1-1,16,-,TRBV12-5,many
CASSESPGLFPYEQYF,TGCGCCAGCAGTGAGTCTCCGGGACTATTCCCCTACGAGCAGTACTTC,TRBJ2-7,16,TRBD2,TRBV10-2,few
CASSLRSQGGNTEAFF,TGTGCCAGCAGCTTGAGGTCACAGGGGGGAAACACTGAAGCTTTCTTT,TRBJ1-1,16,TRBD1,TRBV12-3/TRBV12-4,many
CASSLSVGGAPYNEQFF,TGTGCCAGCAGTTTATCAGTTGGCGGGGCCCCCTACAATGAGCAGTTCTTC,TRBJ2-1,17,-,TRBV27,many
CATSDTGPNKNIQYF,TGTGCCACCAGTGATACAGGGCCAAACAAAAACATTCAGTACTTC,TRBJ2-4,15,-,TRBV24-1,many
CASSRGGNTIYF,TGTGCCAGCAGTCGTGGTGGAAACACCATATATTTT,TRBJ1-3,12,-,TRBV2,-
CASSQVPGVGYEQYF,TGTGCCAGCAGCCAAGTCCCGGGAGTCGGCTACGAGCAGTACTTC,TRBJ2-7,15,-,TRBV3-1,few
CASSATSGGAYNEQFF,TGTGCCAGCAGCGCAACTAGCGGGGGGGCATACAATGAGCAGTTCTTC,TRBJ2-1,16,TRBD2,TRBV2,-
CASSDWGSQPQHF,TGTGCCAGCAGTGACTGGGGCTCCCAGCCCCAGCATTTT,TRBJ1-5,13,-,TRBV6-1,many
CSVEGLGGRPYNEQFF,TGCAGCGTTGAGGGCCTGGGCGGGAGGCCGTACAATGAGCAGTTCTTC,TRBJ2-1,16,TRBD2,TRBV29-1,few
CASSLYPGDTEAFF,TGTGCCAGCAGCTTGTATCCGGGCGACACTGAAGCTTTCTTT,TRBJ1-1,14,-,TRBV5-5,many
CASKSWQDNSPLHF,TGTGCCAGCAAATCCTGGCAGGACAATTCACCCCTCCACTTT,TRBJ1-6,14,-,TRBV27,many
CASSNQVGQTEAFF,TGTGCCAGCTCAAATCAGGTGGGGCAAACTGAAGCTTTCTTT,TRBJ1-1,14,-,TRBV28,-
CATGLGGGGTYEQYF,TGTGCCACGGGCCTGGGCGGGGGGGGTACCTACGAGCAGTACTTC,TRBJ2-7,15,TRBD2,TRBV15,-
CASSPRTARNTEAFF,TGTGCCAGCAGCCCCCGGACCGCTAGGAACACTGAAGCTTTCTTT,TRBJ1-1,15,-,TRBV5-4,few
CASARGGGTEAFF,TGTGCCAGCGCACGGGGGGGGGGCACTGAAGCTTTCTTT,TRBJ1-1,13,-,TRBV6-1,-
CASSPPTGGNTEAFF,TGTGCCAGCTCACCACCGACAGGCGGGAACACTGAAGCTTTCTTT,TRBJ1-1,15,-,TRBV18,many
CSAREGVPYGYTF,TGCAGTGCTAGAGAGGGTGTCCCCTATGGCTACACCTTC,TRBJ1-2,13,-,TRBV20-1,many
CAWGRQSNQPQHF,TGTGCCTGGGGCAGACAGTCAAATCAGCCCCAGCATTTT,TRBJ1-5,13,-,TRBV30,many
CASSYSLAERPYEQYF,TGTGCCAGCAGTTACTCCCTAGCGGAGAGGCCCTACGAGCAGTACTTC,TRBJ2-7,16,TRBD2,TRBV2,few